This T cell receptor beta chain was found in a study of identical twins. TCRdb re-called the 5' RACE reads through MiXCR, storing one row per CDR3 protein. The repertoire has some 690,000 distinct CDR3 sequences, about 20% of them found once; the top ten carry approximately 4.5%. V gave up 2 bases and J gave up 9 bases, with 15 bases separating them. The CDR3 runs to 14 residues. CDR1 SGDLS and CDR2 YYNGEE come from the germline V gene. Another study also made use of these data, one on T cells expressing NK-cell markers. In that study: Sorted T-cell subsets CD3+CD56+NKG2C+, CD3+CD56+NKG2C- and CD3+CD56-NKG2C+ were TCR beta-sequenced. Serological testing identified most of the eight sequenced donors as HCMV-seropositive and one as seronegative. NKG2C+ dominant clonotype frequencies in five to seven donors were roughly 1.0-7.5% of CD8+ T cells. The study left the HCMV specificity of expanded NKG2C+ T cell clones unresolved.

Sequencing was done on a sample of PBMCs. The sequence was collected from a woman younger than 35 in good health. The chain combines TRBV9 with TRBJ2-1, with a possible D match to TRBD2 (6 bases). In DNA form, the CDR3 reads TGTGCCAGCAGCGTCGCGGGATCCGTCGGTGAGCAGTTCTTC. Translated, it gives CASSVAGSVGEQFF.